The 20 T cell receptor beta chains listed next were all sequenced from one sample in a study of breast tumors, draining lymph nodes, adjacent tissues (dated by TCRdb to 2016 to 2017). Lymph node samples came from the axillary draining lymph nodes of breast cancer patients. Library preparation used multiplex PCR. TCRdb records Illumina HiSeq 2000 as the sequencer. TCRdb passed the public sequencing reads through fastp at Q25 and MiXCR, retaining productive beta sequences. Each CDR3 protein gets just one entry, which takes the most common genes and DNA from the rows behind it. A total of approximately 150,000 distinct CDR3 sequences appear in this sample, approximately 32% of them only once. Around 2.5% of the sample rests with the top ten. The sample taken for sequencing was axillary lymph node tissue. Source of these receptors: a female donor with breast cancer. Some clones in this sample may be carry-over from other donors' samples.

In the case of this clonotype: Germline is not matched at one junction end, which may reflect a read error. This sequence joins TRBV7-9 and TRBJ1-1; no reliable D call. Germline loops: CDR1 SEHNR, CDR2 FQNEAQ (reference sequence). CDR3 length equals 15 residues. The CDR3 DNA reads as TGTGCCGGCAGCCCCCCGGGTACGGTACGCACTGAAGCTTTCTTT. Amino acids: CAGSPPGTVRTEAFF.

This clonotype was seen many times. CDR3 amino acids: CASSQGQGPNDEKLFF. The CDR3 nucleotides are TGTGCCAGCAGCCAGGGACAGGGGCCAAATGATGAAAAACTGTTTTTT. The V gene is TRBV4-2, the J gene TRBJ1-4, with 10 bases that match TRBD1. V gave up 3 bases and J gave up 6 bases; unmatched junction bases: 7. Germline CDR1 and CDR2: LGHNA and YNFKEQ. The CDR3 is 16 residues long.

This clonotype was detected many times. Germline is not matched at one junction end, which may reflect a read error. The chain is built from TRBV28 and TRBJ1-2; weak D call: TRBD1 (5 bases). CDR3 length: 12 amino acids. Germline V gene sequence: CDR1 MDHEN, CDR2 SYDVKM. The CDR3 loop reads CASSLATGPFLF. DNA of the CDR3: TGTGCCAGCAGTTTAGCGACGGGGCCTTTCTTGTTC.

This clonotype was seen repeatedly, ten times or more. The chain couples TRBV6-5 to TRBJ2-3; D not resolved. This CDR3 has 15 amino acids. Trimming shortened V by 4 bases and J by 1 base, and 12 bases separated the two germline ends. Germline-derived CDR1 and CDR2 are MNHEY and SVGAGI. The DNA for the CDR3 is TGTGCCAGCAGTTCTGTGGAGTTGGGCACAGATACGCAGTATTTT. Protein sequence: CASSSVELGTDTQYF.

On this clonotype: The conserved closing phenylalanine or tryptophan is absent in this CDR3, likely reflecting a read error. It is unclear where the CDR3 begins or ends on the DNA, so no DNA is shown, and the CDR3 is as TCRdb lists it. The V gene is TRBV5-1, the J gene TRBJ1-6. From its first to its last residue, the CDR3 has 10 amino acids. Germline assignment: CDR1 SGHRS and CDR2 YFSETQ. The CDR3 is CASSLNGPNY.

This clonotype was found a few times. Given a much more abundant clone one base away, this may be a read error. This chain joins TRBV20-1 and TRBJ2-5; tentative D call: TRBD2 (6 bases). The CDR3 is made up of 12 amino acids. CDR1 and CDR2 (germline): DFQATT, SNEGSKA (reference sequence). CDR3 sequence reads: CSARGREETPYF. CDR3 DNA: TGCAGTGCTAGAGGGAGGGAAGAGACCCCGTACTTC.

About this clonotype: Given a much more abundant clone one base away, this may be a read error. The chain uses TRBV5-8 and TRBJ2-7; no clear D gene. Trimming cost V 5 bases and J 2 bases, with 14 bases left between them. CDR1 is SGHTS, CDR2 YDEGEE, per germline. This CDR3 has 14 amino acids. The CDR3 DNA reads TGTGCCAGCAGTACGGGCTTTCCAACCTACGAGCAGTACTTC. Encoded protein: CASSTGFPTYEQYF.

The sample holds many counts of this clonotype. This rearrangement joins TRBV12-3 or TRBV12-4 to TRBJ1-2; D unclear. The CDR3 sequence is 15 residues long. Trimming took 1 base from V and 4 from J, leaving 13 bases between them. DNA for the CDR3: TGTGCCAGCAGTTTAGTGGAGGACGGTCCCTATGGCTACACCTTC. Translation: CASSLVEDGPYGYTF.

As to this clonotype: A read error is possible here, since a much larger clone lies one base away. The CDR3 loop is CASDHTGTSSYNEQFF. CDR3 DNA: TGTGCTAGTGATCACACCGGGACGAGCTCCTACAATGAGCAGTTCTTC. The V call is TRBV12-5, the J call TRBJ2-1; D tentatively reads TRBD1 or TRBD2 (5 bases each). The CDR3 loop spans 16 amino acids. Deletions cut 7 bases from V and 0 bases from J, with 16 bases between. The germline gives CDR1 LGHNT, CDR2 FRNRAP.

In its sample, this clonotype was seen many times. The rearrangement uses TRBV11-2 and TRBJ2-2; D remains ambiguous. CDR1 SGHAT and CDR2 FQNNGV come from the germline V gene. The CDR3 runs to 13 residues. V lost 3 bases and J 2 bases, leaving 4 bases between the germline ends. CDR3 in amino acids: CASSFTNTGELFF. The CDR3 DNA reads TGTGCCAGCAGCTTTACAAACACCGGGGAGCTGTTTTTT.

Details on this clonotype: This may be a read error: a much more frequent sequence differs by one nucleotide. The chain uses TRBV20-1 and TRBJ1-5; D may be TRBD1 (6 bases). Germline loops: CDR1 DFQATT, CDR2 SNEGSKA (reference sequence). The CDR3 length is 14 residues. This CDR3 reads CSARVGHFNPPQHF. The CDR3 nucleotides read TGCAGTGCTAGAGTGGGACACTTCAATCCGCCCCAGCATTTT.

This clonotype was counted many times. The chain uses TRBV7-9 and TRBJ1-2; the D is unclear. This CDR3 comprises 15 residues. Germline V CDR1 and CDR2: SEHNR, FQNEAQ (reference sequence). V lost 1 base to trimming and J lost 4 bases, with 13 bases between them. The CDR3 DNA sequence: TGTGCCAGCAGCTTAGGAGGCAGTGGAGTCTATGGCTACACCTTC. It is translated as CASSLGGSGVYGYTF.

V and J are TRBV2 and TRBJ2-1; D gene uncertain. The V gene's germline CDR1 is SNHLY and CDR2 FYNNEI. Trimming removed 0 bases at V and 7 bases at J, with 10 bases between. This CDR3 comprises 14 residues. DNA of the CDR3: TGTGCCAGCAGTGAAGCCGGGCTCACTAATGAGCAGTTCTTC. Translating it yields CASSEAGLTNEQFF.

This clonotype was seen repeatedly, ten times or more. CDR3 bases: TGTGCCAGCAGCCCAGGGAAGGGTTCTGGAAACACCATATATTTT. Its protein is CASSPGKGSGNTIYF. This chain joins TRBV12-3 or TRBV12-4 and TRBJ1-3; a weak D match, TRBD1 (5 bases). CDR3 size: 15 residues. The germline V and J ends were trimmed by 6 bases and 1 base, with 13 bases remaining between them.

This clonotype was seen a handful of times. A much larger clone sits a single nucleotide away, making a read error possible. J is TRBJ2-5 and V is TRBV7-2; TRBD2 matches at 12 bases. The CDR3 has 24 residues. CDR1 and CDR2 (germline): SGHTA, FQGNSA. V dropped 4 bases and J dropped 0; count of bases not matched to a gene: 27. CDR3 loop: CASSSPGLAGGEIPPPSYQETQYF. DNA for the CDR3: TGTGCCAGCAGCTCACCTGGGCTAGCGGGGGGGGAAATCCCTCCACCTTCGTACCAAGAGACCCAGTACTTC.

DNA for the CDR3: TGTGCCAGCAGTGTGGGACAGGGCAAAACCTACAATGAGCAGTTCTTC. Its translation: CASSVGQGKTYNEQFF. The J gene is TRBJ2-1, the V gene TRBV2; 9 bases agree with TRBD1. This CDR3 contains 16 residues. Trimming cost V 4 bases and J 2 bases; bases outside gene matches: 6. Germline-derived CDR1 and CDR2 are SNHLY and FYNNEI.

The genes are TRBV3-1 and TRBJ1-1; D uncertain. Trimming cost V 1 base and J 1 base, with 7 bases left between them. This CDR3 is 14 amino acids long. Germline V gene lookup returns CDR1 LGHDT and CDR2 YNNKEL (reference sequence). CDR3 sequence (DNA): TGTGCCAGCAGCCAAGTTGGCGGGAACACTGAAGCTTTCTTT. Amino acid sequence: CASSQVGGNTEAFF. The whole variable domain, remainder taken from reference TRBV3-1 and TRBJ1-1, is DTAVSQTPKYLVTQMGNDKSIKCEQNLGHDTMYWYKQDSKKFLKIMFSYNNKELIINETVPNRFSPKSPDKAHLNLHINSLELGDSAVYFCASSQVGGNTEAFFGQGTRLTVV.

This clonotype was found many times. V gene TRBV9 combines with J gene TRBJ1-6; 9 nucleotides line up with TRBD1. The junction had 8 bases not matched to a gene; V was cut back by 5 bases and J by 5 bases. The germline gives CDR1 SGDLS, CDR2 YYNGEE. The CDR3 covers 16 residues. The CDR3: CASRVSTGGDNSPLHF. The CDR3 nucleotides are TGTGCCAGCAGGGTCTCGACAGGGGGGGATAATTCACCCCTCCACTTT.

Comments on this clonotype: A much bigger clone sits one base away, suggesting this may be a read error. CDR3 residues: CASSQESRGRTNEKLLF. The CDR3 DNA reads as TGTGCCAGCAGCCAAGAATCCAGGGGCCGGACTAATGAAAAACTGCTTTTT. The chain employs TRBV3-2 and TRBJ1-4; the table's D call of TRBD1 was not tested on the DNA. TRBV3-2 is deemed a pseudogene. The CDR3 sequence is 17 residues long.

The chain recombines TRBV18 with TRBJ1-5, with TRBD1 matching 7 bases. The CDR3 contains 15 residues. Germline loops: CDR1 KGHSH, CDR2 LQKENI. The J segment lost 4 bases and the V segment lost 2 bases, leaving 5 bases of the junction unmatched. The CDR3 region is CASSPTGDRNQPQHF. In nucleotides, the CDR3 is TGTGCCAGCTCACCAACAGGGGATCGGAATCAGCCCCAGCATTTT.